This TCR beta chain derives from a study of T-cell reconstitution after alpha-beta-depleted transplantation in children. Study-level points and caveats: The main origin of T-cell counts and diversity one year after transplant was newly produced T cells.

The TCRbeta library was prepared with unique molecular identifiers. TCRdb recomputed calls from the PCR reads with MiXCR, one row per CDR3 protein. The sample holds 200,000 to 300,000 distinct CDR3 sequences; roughly 24% are singletons and the top ten take around 2.5%. This clonotype was detected ten times or more. The antigen is undetermined. V shed 4 bases and J shed 1 base, with 17 bases lying between them. The CDR3 is 15 residues long. Germline V lookup: CDR1 DFQATT, CDR2 SNEGSKA (reference sequence). This TCR was sampled from a girl aged 2 to 9 with Fanconi anemia, due to receive a stem cell transplant. This chain joins TRBV20-1 and TRBJ2-7, with D perhaps given as TRBD1 or TRBD2 (5 bases each). The input for sequencing was PBMCs, taken before TCRalphabeta/CD19-depleted stem cell transplant. CDR3 loop: CSANRDPAFSYEQYF. The CDR3, as DNA: TGCAGTGCTAACCGGGACCCTGCCTTTTCCTACGAGCAGTACTTC.